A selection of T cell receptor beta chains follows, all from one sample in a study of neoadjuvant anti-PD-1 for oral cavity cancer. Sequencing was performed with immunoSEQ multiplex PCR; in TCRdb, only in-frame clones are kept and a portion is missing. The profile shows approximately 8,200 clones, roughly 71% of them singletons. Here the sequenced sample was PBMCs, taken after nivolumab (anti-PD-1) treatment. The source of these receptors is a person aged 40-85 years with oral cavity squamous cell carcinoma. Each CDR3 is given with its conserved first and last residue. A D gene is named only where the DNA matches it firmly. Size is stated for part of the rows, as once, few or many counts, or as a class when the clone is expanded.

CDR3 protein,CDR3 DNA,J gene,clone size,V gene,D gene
CASSFTGTDYGYTF,TGTGCCAGCAGCTTTACAGGGACGGACTATGGCTACACCTTC,TRBJ1-2,few,TRBV11-2,.
CAISEAGGSSTDTQYF,TGTGCCATCAGTGAGGCGGGCGGATCGAGCACAGATACGCAGTATTTT,TRBJ2-3,.,TRBV10-3,.
CASSVRDRGYTDTQYF,TGTGCCAGCAGTGTCCGGGACAGGGGGTACACAGATACGCAGTATTTT,TRBJ2-3,.,TRBV6-1,TRBD1
CASSLGTGGYEQFF,TGTGCCAGCAGTTTGGGGACAGGGGGATATGAGCAGTTCTTC,TRBJ2-1,few,TRBV27,TRBD1
CASRLVSRRRGRQETQYF,TGTGCAAGTCGCTTAGTATCAAGGCGGCGGGGGCGGCAAGAGACCCAGTACTTC,TRBJ2-5,few,TRBV12-2,.
CASSSRGQESGELFF,TGCGCCAGCAGCTCAAGGGGACAGGAATCCGGGGAGCTGTTTTTT,TRBJ2-2,few,TRBV5-1,TRBD1
CASSSNPGYGYTF,TGTGCCAGCAGCTCGAATCCAGGGTATGGCTACACCTTC,TRBJ1-2,.,TRBV6-6,.
CASSLETGSPKYF,TGTGCCAGCAGCTTAGAGACGGGCTCCCCGAAGTACTTC,TRBJ2-7,.,TRBV7-9,.
CASSSRATDYGYTF,TGTGCCAGCAGCTCTAGGGCAACCGACTATGGCTACACCTTC,TRBJ1-2,.,TRBV14,.
CASGPEGQPPHNEQFF,TGTGCTAGTGGACCCGAGGGACAGCCGCCCCACAATGAGCAGTTCTTC,TRBJ2-1,.,TRBV12-5,TRBD1
CASSLVRNNYGYTF,TGTGCCAGCAGCTTAGTTAGGAATAACTATGGCTACACCTTC,TRBJ1-2,.,TRBV7-9,.
CASSLPDRGDTEAFF,TGTGCCAGCAGCCTGCCGGACAGGGGCGACACTGAAGCTTTCTTT,TRBJ1-1,.,TRBV5-6,TRBD1
CASSEGGSAGGMYNSPLHF,TGTGCCAGCAGTGAAGGGGGGTCCGCGGGCGGGATGTATAATTCACCCCTCCACTTT,TRBJ1-6,.,TRBV6-1,.
CASSSRGGTDTQYF,TGTGCCAGCAGCTCTCGGGGGGGCACAGATACGCAGTATTTT,TRBJ2-3,.,TRBV5-4,TRBD2
CAWSPQGAYGYTF,TGTGCCTGGAGTCCACAGGGGGCCTATGGCTACACCTTC,TRBJ1-2,few,TRBV30,TRBD1
CASTHPGAQGYTF,TGTGCCAGCACCCACCCGGGGGCGCAGGGCTACACCTTC,TRBJ1-2,once,TRBV6-5,.
CASSYRLDRGKGAFF,TGTGCCAGCAGTTACAGGTTGGACAGGGGGAAGGGAGCTTTCTTT,TRBJ1-1,.,TRBV6-5,TRBD1
CASRNPGGDTQYF,TGTGCCAGCAGGAACCCCGGGGGCGATACGCAGTATTTT,TRBJ2-3,once,TRBV5-4,.
CASSQEGQGAIVDTQYF,TGTGCCAGCAGCCAGGAAGGACAGGGGGCGATTGTAGATACGCAGTATTTT,TRBJ2-3,.,TRBV4-2,TRBD1
CASSPDRGDITGELFF,TGTGCCAGCTCACCCGACAGGGGGGACATCACCGGGGAGCTGTTTTTT,TRBJ2-2,.,TRBV18,TRBD1
CASGAETGNEKLFF,TGTGCCAGCGGTGCCGAGACGGGGAATGAAAAACTGTTTTTT,TRBJ1-4,.,TRBV7-8,.
CASRSTVPNYGYTF,TGTGCCAGCAGAAGTACAGTTCCTAACTATGGCTACACCTTC,TRBJ1-2,.,TRBV7-2,.
CASSPSAGADTGELFF,TGTGCCAGCAGCCCCTCCGCGGGGGCGGACACCGGGGAGCTGTTTTTT,TRBJ2-2,.,TRBV11-2,.
CSVDFGSNTEAFF,TGCAGCGTTGATTTTGGGTCGAACACTGAAGCTTTCTTT,TRBJ1-1,.,TRBV29-1,.
CSAQRYTQYF,TGCAGTGCCCAAAGGTATACGCAGTATTTT,TRBJ2-3,once,TRBV20-1,.
CASSDRTGGGNQPQHF,TGTGCCAGCAGCGACCGGACAGGTGGAGGGAATCAGCCCCAGCATTTT,TRBJ1-5,.,TRBV11-2,TRBD1
CSCDRAGSEQYF,TGCAGCTGTGACAGGGCGGGGTCCGAGCAGTACTTC,TRBJ2-7,.,TRBV29-1,.
CASSQRPPGQGASTDTQYF,TGCGCCAGCAGCCAGCGTCCTCCGGGACAGGGGGCGAGTACAGATACGCAGTATTTT,TRBJ2-3,.,TRBV4-1,TRBD1
CASSDRLAGGRNEQFF,TGTGCCAGCAGTGACAGGCTAGCGGGGGGTAGGAATGAGCAGTTCTTC,TRBJ2-1,.,TRBV6-4,TRBD2
CASSPNPTRGFYEQYF,TGTGCCAGCAGCCCCAACCCGACGAGGGGATTCTACGAGCAGTACTTC,TRBJ2-7,few,TRBV7-9,.
CASSVGGRANSGNTIYF,TGTGCCAGCAGCGTAGGTGGTCGGGCAAACTCTGGAAACACCATATATTTT,TRBJ1-3,.,TRBV9,.
CASSWDGASGNEQFF,TGCGCCAGCAGCTGGGACGGTGCGTCGGGCAATGAGCAGTTCTTC,TRBJ2-1,.,TRBV5-1,.
CASSLALQGHEQFF,TGTGCCAGCAGCTTAGCGCTCCAGGGCCATGAGCAGTTCTTC,TRBJ2-1,.,TRBV7-2,.
CASSSSRENTEAFF,TGCGCCAGCAGCTCCTCCAGGGAGAACACTGAAGCTTTCTTT,TRBJ1-1,.,TRBV5-1,.
CASRRWDRGFYGYTF,TGTGCCAGCAGACGATGGGACAGGGGGTTTTACGGCTACACCTTC,TRBJ1-2,.,TRBV5-4,TRBD1
CASSHMESDTQYF,TGCGCCAGCAGCCATATGGAGTCAGATACGCAGTATTTT,TRBJ2-3,.,TRBV4-3,.
CAISDSGTGNNEQFF,TGTGCCATCAGTGACTCCGGGACAGGGAACAATGAGCAGTTCTTC,TRBJ2-1,.,TRBV10-3,TRBD1
CASHRGSIYNEQFF,TGTGCCAGCCACCGGGGTAGCATATACAATGAGCAGTTCTTC,TRBJ2-1,.,TRBV6-1,.
CASSLGTSVSTDTQYF,TGTGCCAGCAGTCTCGGGACTAGCGTGAGCACAGATACGCAGTATTTT,TRBJ2-3,.,TRBV27,TRBD2
CASARLAEETQYF,TGTGCCAGCGCCCGGCTAGCCGAAGAGACCCAGTACTTC,TRBJ2-5,.,TRBV5-4,.
CASSPGQGAKYTGELFF,TGCGCCAGCAGCCCTGGACAGGGGGCAAAGTACACCGGGGAGCTGTTTTTT,TRBJ2-2,.,TRBV5-1,TRBD1